This T cell receptor (beta chain) stems from a study of blood T cell repertoires in COVID-19. For the study at large: Sites across the United States, Italy and Spain contributed samples from acute and convalescent COVID-19.

Germline V lookup: CDR1 SGHNT, CDR2 YYREEE (reference sequence). CDR3 length equals 16 residues. The V gene end was trimmed by 0 bases and the J gene end by 2 bases; junction bases not matched to a gene: 4. Under the authors' procedure: Reference gene primer amplification yielded estimated nucleated cell counts. Assay: immunoSEQ multiplex PCR; the TCRdb copy retains only in-frame clones and omits some. V, J and clone size are those of that table, while D and trimming were read from the DNA. The table records 56,000 or so clones, about 90% of them present only once. The source of this sequence is a woman of 80 years or more with active COVID-19. The rearrangement links TRBV5-4 to TRBJ2-3; 9 bases agree with TRBD2. Sequencing used peripheral blood. CDR3 protein: CASSLAERGATDTQYF. CDR3 sequence (DNA): TGTGCCAGCAGCTTGGCCGAGCGGGGGGCCACAGATACGCAGTATTTT.